A single sample is the source of the 21 T cell receptor beta chains below, sequenced in a study of blood T cell repertoires in COVID-19. TCRdb's copy holds only in-frame clones and misses some; the assay was immunoSEQ multiplex PCR. This sample yields more than 95,000 clones, of which about 79% are seen a single time; more than 3% belongs to the top ten. Sequences were obtained from peripheral blood. The origin of the receptors is a woman older than 75 with active or convalescent COVID-19.

V gene TRBV9 combines with J gene TRBJ2-3; D unclear. Trimming removed 1 base from V and 3 bases from J, with 12 bases in between. Germline assignment: CDR1 SGDLS and CDR2 YYNGEE. The CDR3 totals 15 residues. The CDR3 region is CASSVSSQLTDTQYF. The CDR3 DNA follows: TGTGCCAGCAGCGTATCTAGTCAGCTGACAGATACGCAGTATTTT.

This clone was detected once. The CDR3 region is CATSRGLAKHTDTQYF. Written as DNA, the CDR3 is TGTGCCACCAGCAGAGGACTAGCGAAGCACACAGATACGCAGTATTTT. This chain links TRBV15 with TRBJ2-3, with TRBD2 matching 8 bases. The CDR3 extends over 16 amino acids. CDR1 is LNHNV and CDR2 is YYDKDF in the germline V gene (reference sequence). With V trimmed by 1 base and J by 2 bases, 5 bases remained unmatched.

The chain carries TRBV6-5 and TRBJ2-1, with 14 bases matching TRBD2. Germline values: CDR1 MNHEY, CDR2 SVGAGI. J gave up 10 bases and V 7 bases, and 9 bases lay outside the gene matches. The CDR3 runs to 15 residues. The CDR3 spells CASKATSGRGGEQFF. DNA of the CDR3: TGTGCCAGCAAAGCGACTAGCGGGAGGGGTGGGGAGCAGTTCTTC.

This clone was recorded once. The chain is built from TRBV3-1 (or the pseudogene TRBV3-2) and TRBJ1-1; 7 positions agree with TRBD1. Per the germline V gene, CDR1 is LGHDT and CDR2 is YNNKEL (reference sequence). The CDR3 length is 14 residues. V trimming: 6 bases; J trimming: 6 bases; junction bases outside the gene matches: 10. The CDR3: CASSPTGVGPEAFF. The CDR3 coding sequence is TGTGCCAGCAGTCCAACAGGGGTAGGCCCTGAAGCTTTCTTT.

CDR3 DNA sequence: TGTGCCAGCAGCTTCGGGCAGGGGGCCGGGCAGCCCCAGCATTTT. Translated, it gives CASSFGQGAGQPQHF. This rearrangement joins TRBV7-8 to TRBJ1-5; 8 nucleotides agree with TRBD1. Trimming at V came to 3 bases and at J to 7 bases, leaving 8 bases not matched to a gene. CDR1 SGHVS and CDR2 FQNEAQ come from the germline V gene. There are 15 residues in the CDR3. Full variable domain (remainder filled in from reference TRBV7-8 and TRBJ1-5): GAGVSQSPRYKVAKRGQDVALRCDPISGHVSLFWYQQALGQGPEFLTYFQNEAQLDKSGLPSDRFFAERPEGSVSTLKIQRTQQEDSAVYLCASSFGQGAGQPQHFGDGTRLSIL.

The rearrangement uses TRBV9 and TRBJ1-2; 12 positions agree with TRBD1. The ends lost 3 bases at V and 7 bases at J; junction bases unmatched: 10. The CDR3 has 16 amino acids. Germline lookup yields CDR1 SGDLS and CDR2 YYNGEE. The CDR3 here is CASSAGTGGAVGGYTF. The CDR3 DNA sequence: TGTGCCAGCAGCGCCGGGACAGGGGGCGCAGTTGGTGGCTACACCTTC.

This chain connects TRBV9 to TRBJ2-3; 7 bases align to TRBD2. The CDR3 runs to 15 residues. Germline CDR1 is SGDLS and CDR2 is YYNGEE. V trimming: 2 bases; J trimming: 6 bases; junction bases outside the gene matches: 9. The CDR3 DNA sequence: TGTGCCAGCAGCGTCCAATCCGGGGGGAGGGATACGCAGTATTTT. This codes for CASSVQSGGRDTQYF.

The V call is TRBV11-2, the J call TRBJ1-2; D is possibly TRBD1 (6 bases). The CDR3 is made up of 15 amino acids. CDR1 and CDR2 from the germline V gene are SGHAT and FQNNGV. V lost 0 bases to trimming and J lost 6 bases, with 14 bases between them. CDR3 protein: CASSLDLVGADGYTF. The DNA for the CDR3 is TGTGCCAGCAGCTTAGATCTAGTGGGGGCTGATGGCTACACCTTC.

V is TRBV3-1 (or the pseudogene TRBV3-2) and J is TRBJ2-3, with D hard to call. CDR3 length: 17 amino acids. Germline values: CDR1 LGHDT, CDR2 YNNKEL (reference sequence). V lost 4 bases to trimming and J lost 2 bases, with 19 bases between them. CDR3 bases: TGTGCCAGCAGCCCTAACCCCAGTAGCCTTTACACAGATACGCAGTATTTT. Its translation is CASSPNPSSLYTDTQYF.

This clone was detected only a few times. The rearrangement links TRBV2 to TRBJ1-2, with 8 bases aligning to TRBD1. The CDR3 consists of 13 residues. Trimming at V came to 6 bases and at J to 7 bases, leaving 7 bases not matched to a gene. Germline values: CDR1 SNHLY, CDR2 FYNNEI. The chain's CDR3 is CASRDRVVSGYTF. The CDR3 coding sequence is TGTGCCAGCAGGGACAGGGTAGTCTCTGGCTACACCTTC.

The gene calls are TRBV11-2 and TRBJ2-2, with unresolved D. This CDR3 is built from 15 residues. Per the germline V gene, CDR1 is SGHAT and CDR2 is FQNNGV. V was cut by 1 base and J by 4 bases, with 10 bases left in between. The CDR3 nucleotides are TGTGCCAGCAGCTTAGGACTCGGGTCCACCGGGGAGCTGTTTTTT. This sequence encodes CASSLGLGSTGELFF.

The V and J genes are TRBV4-2 and TRBJ1-3, with D unclear. Germline V CDR1 and CDR2: LGHNA, YNFKEQ. This CDR3 is built from 16 residues. Trimming shortened V by 4 bases and J by 2 bases, and 15 bases separated the two germline ends. For the CDR3, the DNA is TGTGCCAGCAGCCTTCAAAGCAGGTCTACTGGAAACACCATATATTTT. Amino acid sequence: CASSLQSRSTGNTIYF.

V gene TRBV10-3 combines with J gene TRBJ1-4; maybe TRBD1 (6 bases). Deletions cut 7 bases from V and 7 bases from J, with 13 bases between. This CDR3 contains 13 residues. CDR1 is ENHRY, CDR2 SYGVKD, per germline. The CDR3 reads CAINQGLGEKLFF. The CDR3 nucleotides read TGTGCCATCAACCAGGGGTTGGGTGAAAAACTGTTTTTT.

J is TRBJ2-1 and V is TRBV18, with 11 positions matching TRBD1. J lost 0 bases, V lost 3 bases, and 7 bases had no gene match. The CDR3 runs 18 residues. Looked up from germline, CDR1 is KGHSH and CDR2 is LQKENI. The CDR3 nucleotides read TGTGCCAGCTCACCGCGGACAGGGGGCACTAGCTCCTACAATGAGCAGTTCTTC. Its translation: CASSPRTGGTSSYNEQFF.

V usage is TRBV6-5 and J usage is TRBJ2-4, with 9 bases lining up with TRBD1. The length of the CDR3 is 14 residues. In germline, CDR1 is MNHEY, CDR2 SVGAGI. Germline trimming cut 4 bases from V and 8 bases from J; bases unmatched to any gene: 6. The CDR3 nucleotides are TGTGCCAGCAGTTGGGACAGGGCGAGAGACATTCAGTACTTC. Translating it yields CASSWDRARDIQYF.

The chain has TRBV5-1 and TRBJ1-1; no clear D. Trimming cost V 3 bases and J 3 bases, with 12 bases left between them. Germline V lookup: CDR1 SGHRS, CDR2 YFSETQ. The CDR3 totals 14 residues. The CDR3 loop is CASSSTTVDTEAFF. The DNA of the CDR3 is TGCGCCAGCAGCTCCACCACAGTGGACACTGAAGCTTTCTTT.

V and J are TRBV7-3 and TRBJ1-2; tentatively, D is TRBD1 (6 bases). Germline CDR1 reads SGHTA; CDR2 reads FQGTGA. The CDR3 contains 13 residues. V was trimmed by 5 bases and J by 7 bases, leaving 14 bases between them. CDR3 region: CASSPRQVFGYTF. CDR3 nucleotide sequence: TGTGCCAGCAGCCCCCGACAGGTTTTTGGCTACACCTTC.

In DNA form, the CDR3 reads TGCAGTGCTAGTCGTACAGGCTTTCAAGAGACCCAGTACTTC. Translated: CSASRTGFQETQYF. This rearrangement joins TRBV20-1 to TRBJ2-5, with TRBD1 as a possible D gene (5 bases). Looked up from germline, CDR1 is DFQATT and CDR2 is SNEGSKA (reference sequence). CDR3 length: 14 amino acids. V was trimmed by 3 bases and J by 2 bases, leaving 13 bases between them.

The rearrangement uses TRBV5-1 and TRBJ2-3, with 8 positions matching TRBD2. Germline-derived CDR1 and CDR2 are SGHRS and YFSETQ. The V segment lost 7 bases and the J segment 4 bases; nucleotides outside the gene matches: 8. The CDR3 contains 14 residues. This chain's CDR3 is CASGRREGSDTQYF. In nucleotides, the CDR3 is TGCGCCAGCGGACGTCGGGAGGGATCAGATACGCAGTATTTT. Full variable domain (missing parts from reference TRBV5-1 and TRBJ2-3): KAGVTQTPRYLIKTRGQQVTLSCSPISGHRSVSWYQQTPGQGLQFLFEYFSETQRNKGNFPGRFSGRQFSNSRSEMNVSTLELGDSALYLCASGRREGSDTQYFGPGTRLTVL.

This chain joins TRBV21-1 and TRBJ2-3; TRBD2 is the table's D call, not checked against the DNA. TRBV21-1 is designated a pseudogene. The CDR3 is 21 amino acids. In nucleotides, the CDR3 is TGTGCCAGCAGCAATCCTGTATTAGCGGGAACAAACACCGAGCACACAGATACGCAGTATTTT. This codes for CASSNPVLAGTNTEHTDTQYF.

The rearrangement links TRBV27 to TRBJ1-4; tentatively, D is TRBD1 (6 bases). The CDR3 is 15 amino acids. Germline CDR1 is MNHEY and CDR2 is SMNVEV (reference sequence). Trimming removed 10 bases at V and 7 bases at J, with 22 bases between. The CDR3 region is CATLKTWGRGEKLFF. The CDR3 nucleotides are TGTGCCACCTTAAAAACATGGGGGCGCGGTGAAAAACTGTTTTTT.